The 19 T cell receptor beta chains below come from one sample, sequenced in a study of patients and donors after allogeneic stem cell transplantation. TCRdb re-called the RT-PCR reads through MiXCR, storing one row per CDR3 protein. In the table there are roughly 180,000 distinct CDR3 sequences, around 41% of which are singletons. The sample was blood, either unsorted or a sorted T cell fraction (not recorded which). The receptor source for this set is a human donor who was either an allogeneic HSCT recipient or a stem cell or donor lymphocyte infusion donor (not recorded which). It is not recorded whose cells these are; they may come from a transplant donor.

The chain couples TRBV28 to TRBJ1-1; tentative D call: TRBD1 (6 bases). CDR1 and CDR2 (germline): MDHEN, SYDVKM. V was shortened by 10 bases and J by 5 bases, with 20 bases between the two germline ends. The CDR3 runs 14 residues. In DNA, the CDR3 is TGTGCCACCCGTTACGCCCGGGGGCGAACTGAAGCTTTCTTT. This gives the protein CATRYARGRTEAFF.

The DNA for the CDR3 is TGTGCCAGCAGTGACGGCAAAAATCAGCCCCAGCATTTT. Translated: CASSDGKNQPQHF. This chain joins TRBV6-4 and TRBJ1-5, with no clear D. CDR1 and CDR2 from the germline V gene are MRHNA and SNTAGT. The CDR3 totals 13 residues. Trimming left V 2 bases short and J 4 bases short, with 6 bases between.

This clonotype was picked up a small number of times. The genes are TRBV20-1 and TRBJ1-2; 8 bases line up with TRBD1. The CDR3 consists of 13 residues. With V trimmed by 2 bases and J by 7 bases, 6 bases remained unmatched. CDR1 DFQATT and CDR2 SNEGSKA come from the germline V gene (reference sequence). The CDR3 DNA reads TGCAGTGCTAGATTGGACAGGGTGGGTGGCTACACCTTC. Protein sequence: CSARLDRVGGYTF.

This clonotype has more than one count but fewer than ten. The CDR3 nucleotides read TGTGCCAGCGACTGGACAGGGCGAGACACTGAAGCTTTCTTT. Translation gives CASDWTGRDTEAFF. The chain carries TRBV7-9 and TRBJ1-1, with 8 bases matching TRBD1. Germline assignment: CDR1 SEHNR and CDR2 FQNEAQ (reference sequence). The CDR3 runs 14 residues. The J segment lost 3 bases and the V segment lost 8 bases, leaving 8 bases of the junction unmatched.

In its sample, this clonotype was seen a few times. V gene TRBV6-5 combines with J gene TRBJ1-1; no definite D call. Trimming shortened V by 0 bases and J by 7 bases, and 9 bases separated the two germline ends. Germline V lookup: CDR1 MNHEY, CDR2 SVGAGI. The CDR3 totals 13 residues. DNA for the CDR3: TGTGCCAGCAGTTACTCGACATACCATGAAGCTTTCTTT. Protein product: CASSYSTYHEAFF.

This clonotype was observed a handful of times. The V gene is TRBV12-3 or TRBV12-4, the J gene TRBJ2-1, with 12 bases matching TRBD2. V lost 4 bases and J lost 10; bases outside the gene matches: 8. The CDR3 runs to 15 residues. The CDR3 bases are TGTGCCAGCAGTTCTATCGGACTAGCGGGATTCGAGCAGTTCTTC. It is translated as CASSSIGLAGFEQFF.

The CDR3 DNA is TGTGCCAGCAGCCCCAATACCGTGCACACCGGGGAGCTGTTTTTT. Residues: CASSPNTVHTGELFF. This sequence joins TRBV9 and TRBJ2-2; D unclear. Looked up from germline, CDR1 is SGDLS and CDR2 is YYNGEE. With 4 bases removed from V and 3 bases from J, the gap between germline ends came to 13 bases. The CDR3 is 15 amino acids. Variable domain in full (rest from reference TRBV9 and TRBJ2-2): DSGVTQTPKHLITATGQRVTLRCSPRSGDLSVYWYQQSLDQGLQFLIQYYNGEERAKGNILERFSAQQFPDLHSELNLSSLELGDSALYFCASSPNTVHTGELFFGEGSRLTVL.

This sequence joins TRBV2 and TRBJ2-1; D may be TRBD1 or TRBD2 (5 bases each). CDR3 length: 14 residues. Per germline, CDR1 SNHLY and CDR2 FYNNEI. V lost 1 base, J lost 7 bases, and 11 bases lay in between. The CDR3 region has the DNA TGTGCCAGCAGTGAAGAGGGACGGCGGAATGAGCAGTTCTTC. This sequence encodes CASSEEGRRNEQFF. Looking up the rest from reference TRBV2 and TRBJ2-1 gives the full variable domain: EPEVTQTPSHQVTQMGQEVILRCVPISNHLYFYWYRQILGQKVEFLVSFYNNEISEKSEIFDDQFSVERPDGSNFTLKIRSTKLEDSAMYFCASSEEGRRNEQFFGPGTRLTVL.

V usage is TRBV18 and J usage is TRBJ1-1; TRBD1 aligns across 7 bases. Trimming at V came to 2 bases and at J to 3 bases, leaving 12 bases not matched to a gene. Germline V gene data show CDR1 as KGHSH and CDR2 as LQKENI. CDR3 length: 17 amino acids. CDR3 region: CASSPKGTVTGYTEAFF. For the CDR3, the DNA is TGTGCCAGCTCACCAAAAGGGACAGTCACTGGTTACACTGAAGCTTTCTTT.

The chain couples TRBV6-2 or TRBV6-3 to TRBJ1-3; D not certain. The V and J ends lost 6 bases and 0 bases respectively, with 9 bases between them. The CDR3 loop spans 14 amino acids. The germline CDR1 and CDR2 sequences are MNHEY and SVGEGT. CDR3 in amino acids: CASSPGFSGNTIYF. The CDR3 coding sequence is TGTGCCAGCAGCCCGGGTTTCTCTGGAAACACCATATATTTT.

J is TRBJ2-2 and V is TRBV5-1, with no clear D. The ends were cut back, 3 bases at V and 4 bases at J, with 4 bases in the middle. Germline V CDR1 and CDR2: SGHRS, YFSETQ. The CDR3 extends over 12 amino acids. The CDR3 reads CASSSATGELFF. CDR3 DNA sequence: TGCGCCAGCAGCTCGGCCACCGGGGAGCTGTTTTTT.

This clonotype was detected only a few times. CDR3 bases: TGTGCCAGCAGCTTAGATCCCGGTGACGAGGCTGAAGCTTTCTTT. Protein product: CASSLDPGDEAEAFF. J is TRBJ1-1 and V is TRBV11-2; D unresolved. This CDR3 is built from 15 residues. CDR1 is SGHAT, CDR2 FQNNGV, per germline. V lost 0 bases and J 6 bases, leaving 14 bases between the germline ends.

This sequence joins TRBV12-3 or TRBV12-4 and TRBJ2-7; TRBD2 aligns across 7 bases. There are 15 residues in the CDR3. Trimming cost V 5 bases and J 6 bases; bases outside gene matches: 13. Here the CDR3 reads CASSPRLAGYSEQYF. The CDR3 DNA is TGTGCCAGCAGTCCTCGACTAGCTGGCTACAGCGAGCAGTACTTC.

This clonotype was found a few times. V usage is TRBV4-3 and J usage is TRBJ1-5, with 11 bases lining up with TRBD1. The CDR3 contains 17 residues. Trimming at V came to 0 bases and at J to 6 bases, leaving 7 bases not matched to a gene. Germline CDR1 reads LGHNA; CDR2 reads YSLEER. The CDR3 reads CASSQDFRGQGGQPQHF. CDR3 coding DNA: TGCGCCAGCAGCCAAGACTTCCGGGGACAGGGGGGTCAGCCCCAGCATTTT.

The chain joins TRBV30 to TRBJ1-2, with TRBD1 as a possible D gene (5 bases). The CDR3 runs to 15 residues. V lost 3 bases, J lost 2 bases, and 16 bases lay in between. Germline CDR1 reads GTSNPN; CDR2 reads SVGIG (reference sequence). In DNA form, the CDR3 reads TGTGCCTGGAGCGTAGGGACCTTACCAAACTATGGCTACACCTTC. Its translation is CAWSVGTLPNYGYTF.

V is TRBV4-3 and J is TRBJ2-7, with D hard to call. The CDR3 runs 15 residues. Looked up from germline, CDR1 is LGHNA and CDR2 is YSLEER. The V end lost 0 bases, the J end lost 0 bases, and 9 bases lay between the germline ends. CDR3 amino acids: CASSQESAGSYEQYF. In DNA, the CDR3 is TGCGCCAGCAGCCAAGAATCGGCAGGCTCCTACGAGCAGTACTTC.

This clonotype was seen a few times. The chain is built from TRBV12-3 or TRBV12-4 and TRBJ2-1, with D hard to call. V was shortened by 0 bases and J by 6 bases, with 15 bases between the two germline ends. The CDR3 has 16 residues. The CDR3 DNA reads TGTGCCAGCAGTTTAGCTGCCGTGCCCAAAGGCAATGAGCAGTTCTTC. It codes for CASSLAAVPKGNEQFF.

In this sample, this clonotype turned up a few times. The gene calls are TRBV28 and TRBJ1-1; D unresolved. The CDR3 sequence is 11 residues long. Germline V gene sequence: CDR1 MDHEN, CDR2 SYDVKM. Trimming pared 8 bases from V and 1 base from J, leaving 5 bases between. The CDR3 loop reads CASAGNTEAFF. DNA of the CDR3: TGTGCCAGCGCGGGGAACACTGAAGCTTTCTTT.

To note about this clonotype: At one end the junction does not follow the germline gene, possibly because of a read error. J is TRBJ1-5 and V is TRBV4-1, with 10 bases fitting TRBD1. This CDR3 spans 15 amino acids. Germline loops: CDR1 MGHRA, CDR2 YSYEKL. The CDR3, as DNA: TGCGCCAACAGCCAACCGGGACAGGGGACTCAGCCCCAGCATTTT. As protein: CANSQPGQGTQPQHF.